This T cell receptor beta chain comes out of a study of cytomegalovirus exposure and HLA in healthy donors. This CDR3 region has 18 residues. Study findings and constraints: Some TCR beta chains (over 150 of them) were listed as cytomegalovirus-associated. In vitro assays verified that a few CMV-associated chains recognized CMV antigens specifically.

The repertoire was sequenced with immunoSEQ multiplex PCR; TCRdb's copy has only in-frame clones and lacks some. This sample yields 200,000 or so clones, of which approximately 80% are seen a single time; around 15% belongs to the top ten. In regard to this clone: Its antigen is not identified.

The receptor was isolated from a woman younger than 45 in good health and CMV-seropositive. This chain connects TRBV21-1 to TRBJ1-5; TRBD1 was called by the table and not checked on the DNA. TRBV21-1 is a listed pseudogene. Sequenced input: PBMCs. The CDR3 loop is CASSLRTGVPYSNQPQHF. The CDR3 coding sequence is TGTGCCAGCAGCTTGCGGACAGGCGTTCCTTATAGCAATCAGCCCCAGCATTTT.